These 11 T cell receptor beta chains were sequenced from one sample in a study of multiple sclerosis patients with progressive multifocal leukoencephalopathy. This table comes from immunoSEQ multiplex PCR, and its TCRdb copy is limited to in-frame clones, with some not included. The sample has roughly 29,000 clones; nearly 90% are singletons. The time point here: 12 to 13 months of natalizumab therapy. The sequencing here drew on PBMCs, taken from a patient treated with natalizumab. These TCRs come from a human donor with multiple sclerosis.

This chain uses TRBV9 with TRBJ1-2; a weak D match, TRBD1 (5 bases). Trimming left V 3 bases short and J 6 bases short, with 12 bases between. Germline CDR1 and CDR2: SGDLS and YYNGEE. The CDR3 loop spans 13 amino acids. CDR3 loop: CASSAAPGDGYTF. CDR3 in DNA: TGTGCCAGCAGCGCCGCCCCGGGGGATGGCTACACCTTC.

The chain carries TRBV4-1 and TRBJ1-1, with 9 bases fitting TRBD1. Germline CDR1 reads MGHRA; CDR2 reads YSYEKL. The V and J ends lost 0 bases and 7 bases, in that order; junction bases with no gene match: 6. CDR3 length: 15 residues. The CDR3 DNA reads TGCGCCAGCAGCCAAGACGGGACAGGGTCCATTGAAGCTTTCTTT. It is translated as CASSQDGTGSIEAFF.

This chain uses TRBV18 with TRBJ1-1; D remains ambiguous. The germline CDR1 and CDR2 sequences are KGHSH and LQKENI. The V gene lost 1 base and the J gene lost 3 bases, with 15 bases spanning the gap. The CDR3 sequence is 16 residues long. The CDR3 loop reads CASSPLGGPRDTEAFF. The CDR3, as DNA: TGTGCCAGCTCACCACTTGGTGGACCACGGGACACTGAAGCTTTCTTT.

The rearrangement joins TRBV7-2 to TRBJ1-1; D remains unclear. With 3 bases removed from V and 3 bases from J, the gap between germline ends came to 11 bases. Germline CDR1 SGHTA, CDR2 FQGNSA. CDR3 length: 14 residues. The CDR3 DNA is TGTGCCAGCAGCTTCCGGCTAGGCGACACTGAAGCTTTCTTT. Translated: CASSFRLGDTEAFF. The full variable domain, completed using reference TRBV7-2 and TRBJ1-1, is GAGVSQSPSNKVTEKGKDVELRCDPISGHTALYWYRQSLGQGLEFLIYFQGNSAPDKSGLPSDRFSAERTGGSVSTLTIQRTQQEDSAVYLCASSFRLGDTEAFFGQGTRLTVV.

This clone was counted a single time. CDR3 nucleotide sequence: TGTGCCAGTACCTGGACAGGGGGCATCGGTCAGCCCCAGCATTTT. It translates to CASTWTGGIGQPQHF. V is TRBV19 and J is TRBJ1-5; 11 nucleotides agree with TRBD1. This CDR3 is 15 amino acids long. J was trimmed by 6 bases and V by 7 bases; bases with no gene match: 8. Germline-derived CDR1 and CDR2 are LNHDA and SQIVND (reference sequence).

The chain carries TRBV30 and TRBJ1-6, with 10 nucleotides matching TRBD1. CDR3 length equals 15 residues. Germline loops: CDR1 GTSNPN, CDR2 SVGIG (reference sequence). After removal of 3 bases from V and 11 bases from J, the junction contained 10 bases not matched to a gene. Written as DNA, the CDR3 is TGTGCCTGGAGCAGGGACAGGGGATTTCAGGCACCCCTCCACTTT. Its translation: CAWSRDRGFQAPLHF.

This chain links TRBV30 with TRBJ2-7, with 8 bases lining up with TRBD2. CDR1 is GTSNPN, CDR2 SVGIG, per germline (reference sequence). V shed 3 bases, J shed 7 bases, and the junction held 8 bases outside the gene matches. The CDR3 runs 13 residues. CDR3 amino acids: CAWREGGGREQYF. The CDR3 nucleotides are TGTGCCTGGAGGGAGGGCGGGGGGAGGGAGCAGTACTTC.

Only a few counts were recorded for this clone. The chain carries TRBV4-3 and TRBJ1-2, with D unclear. CDR3 length equals 15 residues. Germline CDR1 reads LGHNA; CDR2 reads YSLEER. Trimming removed 1 base from V and 4 bases from J, with 13 bases in between. The CDR3 DNA is TGCGCCAGCAGCCAAGTTGCGGATTCAGGCTATGGCTACACCTTC. The encoded protein is CASSQVADSGYGYTF.

To note about this clone: Other DNA sequences in the sample encode the same CDR3. This rearrangement joins TRBV28 to TRBJ2-5; maybe TRBD2 (5 bases). The CDR3 contains 14 residues. Germline CDR1 MDHEN, CDR2 SYDVKM. V was clipped by 6 bases and J by 5 bases, with 16 bases between them. Here the CDR3 reads CASRSVGPGETQYF. CDR3 DNA: TGTGCCAGCAGATCGGTCGGGCCGGGGGAGACCCAGTACTTC.

The chain is built from TRBV5-1 and TRBJ1-1; tentative D call: TRBD1 (6 bases). The V end was cut by 1 base, the J end by 1 base, with 14 bases between. The CDR3 contains 16 residues. CDR1 is SGHRS and CDR2 is YFSETQ in the germline V gene. For the CDR3, the DNA is TGCGCCAGCAGCTTGCGCGAGGGGGACGCGAACACTGAAGCTTTCTTT. Its protein is CASSLREGDANTEAFF.

V usage is TRBV6-5 and J usage is TRBJ1-1; TRBD1 aligns across 9 bases. This CDR3 has 14 amino acids. The J segment lost 10 bases and the V segment lost 0 bases, leaving 6 bases of the junction unmatched. Per germline, CDR1 MNHEY and CDR2 SVGAGI. The CDR3 spells CASSYSWDRARAFF. The CDR3 bases are TGTGCCAGCAGTTACTCATGGGACAGGGCTCGAGCTTTCTTT.